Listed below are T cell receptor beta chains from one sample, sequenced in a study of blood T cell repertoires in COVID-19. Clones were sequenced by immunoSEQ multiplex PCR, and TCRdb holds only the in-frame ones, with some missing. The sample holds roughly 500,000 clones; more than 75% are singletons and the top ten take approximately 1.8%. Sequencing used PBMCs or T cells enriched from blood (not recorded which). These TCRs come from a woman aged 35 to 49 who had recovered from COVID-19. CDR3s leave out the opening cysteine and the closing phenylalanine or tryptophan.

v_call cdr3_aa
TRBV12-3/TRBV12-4 ASNTGAPSPLH
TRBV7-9 ASSPQQGTRETQY
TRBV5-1 ASSSTTGYYGYT
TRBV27 ASCSSGGELF
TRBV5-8 ASSSRVGYQETQY
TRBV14 ASSQPSSTGVEQY
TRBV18 ASSPEGGNYGYT
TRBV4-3 ASSRQTGLFGYT
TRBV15 ATSWGTLNTGELF
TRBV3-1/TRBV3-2 ASSLGARWQPQH
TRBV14 ASSQLQTTGELF
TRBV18 ASSPGLATETQY
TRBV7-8 ASSFARVNGELF
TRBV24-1 ATSDPYEQY
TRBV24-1 ATSGAGQETQY
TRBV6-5 ASSSRALRGSPLH
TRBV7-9 ASSLGDSGTQY
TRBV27 ASSFSPAGVRTGELF
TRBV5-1 ASSAGTGNTEAF
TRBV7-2 ASSSRTGGTEAF
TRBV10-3 AISEYQKAF
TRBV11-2 ASSPRLLARVAQY